The source of this T cell receptor (beta chain) is a study of molecular identifiers for immune sequencing clone quantification. The CD8+CD4-CCR7+CD45RA+ phenotype defined the sorted naive CD8 T cells. The J segment lost 7 bases and the V segment lost 8 bases, leaving 11 bases of the junction unmatched. Germline loops: CDR1 SQVTM, CDR2 ANQGSEA. This CDR3 is 14 amino acids long. TCRdb reprocessed the PCR reads via MiXCR and lists one record per CDR3 protein. This sample has 460,000 or so distinct CDR3 sequences, with over 20% found just once. This clonotype was picked up many times. The sequencing input was naive CD8+ T cells from blood, with Jurkat cell RNA spiked in. Stated subset: FACS-sorted CD8+CD4-CCR7+CD45RA+ naive T cells. This chain uses TRBV29-1 with TRBJ2-2; 9 bases match TRBD1. The source of this sequence is a human donor in good health. Some libraries in this study had Jurkat cell RNA spiked in. CDR3 DNA: TGCAGCCGACCCGAGGACAGGGGATACGGGGAGCTGTTTTTT. This codes for CSRPEDRGYGELFF.